These 4 T cell receptor beta chains were all obtained from the same sample, sequenced in a study of T cells expressing NK-cell markers. TCRdb reanalyzed the 5' RACE reads and collapses them to one entry per CDR3 protein, without DNA. The sample holds about 260,000 distinct CDR3 sequences. Sequencing input: blood T cells: a sorted CD56 or NKG2C T cell subset, CD4+ or CD8+ T cells, or bulk PBMC T cells (not recorded which). The receptors originated from a man in his late teens or twenties in good health.

This chain's CDR3 is CAISDGQATVGYGYTF. The chain has TRBV10-3 and TRBJ1-2; TCRdb picks TRBD1, but there is no DNA to check that call. The CDR3 is 16 amino acids. Germline loops: CDR1 ENHRY, CDR2 SYGVKD.

The chain combines TRBV6-1 with TRBJ2-6; without DNA, the TCRdb call of TRBD1 cannot be checked. The CDR3 consists of 16 residues. Germline V gene lookup returns CDR1 MNHNS and CDR2 SASEGT. The CDR3 loop is CASSKRTGDGANVLTF.

The rearrangement joins TRBV12-3 or TRBV12-4 to TRBJ2-5; TCRdb proposes TRBD1, but this gene call is untestable without DNA. This CDR3 region has 13 residues. The CDR3: CASSHNRVETQYF.

The J gene is TRBJ2-2, the V gene TRBV11-2; TCRdb selects TRBD2, and the lack of DNA leaves this call unchecked. The V gene's germline CDR1 is SGHAT and CDR2 FQNNGV. CDR3 length: 16 amino acids. CDR3: CASSHRLGTAAGELFF.